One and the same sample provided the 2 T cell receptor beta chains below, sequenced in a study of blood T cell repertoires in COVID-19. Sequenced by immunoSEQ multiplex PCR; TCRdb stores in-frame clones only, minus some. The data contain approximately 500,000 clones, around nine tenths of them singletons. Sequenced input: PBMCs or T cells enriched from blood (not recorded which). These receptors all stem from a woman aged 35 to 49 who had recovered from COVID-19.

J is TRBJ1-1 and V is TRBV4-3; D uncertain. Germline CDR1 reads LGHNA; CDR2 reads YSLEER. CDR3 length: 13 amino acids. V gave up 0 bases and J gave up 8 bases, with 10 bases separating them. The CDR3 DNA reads TGCGCCAGCAGCCAAGAACCCGAGACAGAAGCTTTCTTT. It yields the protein CASSQEPETEAFF.

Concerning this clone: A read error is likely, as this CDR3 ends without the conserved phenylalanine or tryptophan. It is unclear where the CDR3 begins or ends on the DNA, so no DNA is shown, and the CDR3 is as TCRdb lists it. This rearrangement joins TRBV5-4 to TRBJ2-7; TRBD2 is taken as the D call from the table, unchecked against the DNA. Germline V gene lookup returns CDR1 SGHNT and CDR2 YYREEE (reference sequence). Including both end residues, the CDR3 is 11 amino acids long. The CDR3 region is CASSSPGELGA.